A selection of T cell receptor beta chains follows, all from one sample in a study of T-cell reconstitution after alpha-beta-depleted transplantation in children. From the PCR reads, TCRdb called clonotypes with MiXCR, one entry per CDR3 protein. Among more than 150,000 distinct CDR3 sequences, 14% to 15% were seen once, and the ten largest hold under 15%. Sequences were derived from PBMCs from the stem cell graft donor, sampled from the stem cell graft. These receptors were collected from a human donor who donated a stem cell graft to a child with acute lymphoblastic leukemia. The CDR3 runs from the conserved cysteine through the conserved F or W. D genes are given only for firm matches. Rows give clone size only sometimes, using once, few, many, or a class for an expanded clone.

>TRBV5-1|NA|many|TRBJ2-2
TGCGCCAGCAGCTCTACACCCAGAAGAAGTAACACCGGGGAGCTGTTTTTT
CASSSTPRRSNTGELFF
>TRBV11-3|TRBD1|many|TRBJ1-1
TGTGCCAGCAGCTTCCGGGACAGGATGAACACTGAAGCTTTCTTT
CASSFRDRMNTEAFF
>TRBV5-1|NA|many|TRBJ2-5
TGCGCCAGCAGCTTGGGACAACTCCAAGAGACCCAGTACTTC
CASSLGQLQETQYF
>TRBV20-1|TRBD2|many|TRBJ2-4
TGCAGTGCTAGATGGACTAGCGGGACCGGAAACATTCAGTACTTC
CSARWTSGTGNIQYF
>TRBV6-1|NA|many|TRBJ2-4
TGTGCCAGCAGTCCTCGTTCGGCCAAAAACATTCAGTACTTC
CASSPRSAKNIQYF
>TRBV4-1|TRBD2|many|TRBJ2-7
TGCGCCAGCAGCCAGTCGCCGGGACTAGCTGTCTACGAGCAGTACTTC
CASSQSPGLAVYEQYF
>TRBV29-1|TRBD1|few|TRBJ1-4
TGCAGCGGCAGGGGGCTTGGCGAAAAACTGTTTTTT
CSGRGLGEKLFF
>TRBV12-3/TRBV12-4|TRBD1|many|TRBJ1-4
TGTGCCAGCAGCCGTGGACAGGGGGTGAAACTGTTTTTT
CASSRGQGVKLFF
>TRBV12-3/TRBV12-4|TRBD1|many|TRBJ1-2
TGTGCCAGCAGTGCCGACAGGGGCCACACCTTC
CASSADRGHTF
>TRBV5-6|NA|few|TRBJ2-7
TGTGCCAGCAGCCTACAGGGTGCGTGGACCTACGAGCAGTACTTC
CASSLQGAWTYEQYF
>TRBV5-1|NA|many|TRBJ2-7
TGCGCCAGCAGCCCCACAGTTGCCTACGAGCAGTACTTC
CASSPTVAYEQYF
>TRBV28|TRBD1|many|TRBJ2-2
TGTGCCAGCAGTTTGTGGACAGGGGAAGGTGGCGGGGAGCTGTTTTTT
CASSLWTGEGGGELFF
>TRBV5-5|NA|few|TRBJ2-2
TGTGCCAGCAGCCCACGGAAGAAATACACCGGGGAGCTGTTTTTT
CASSPRKKYTGELFF
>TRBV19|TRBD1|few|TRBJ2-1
TGTGCCAGTAGTAAAAACAGGGGGCGTAAGAATGAGCAGTTCTTC
CASSKNRGRKNEQFF
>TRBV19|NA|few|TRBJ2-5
TGTGCCAGTAGTCCCGAGGTTCCCTACCAAGAGACCCAGTACTTC
CASSPEVPYQETQYF
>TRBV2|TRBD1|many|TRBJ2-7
TGTGCCAGCATACAGGGGGGCGAGCAGTACTTC
CASIQGGEQYF
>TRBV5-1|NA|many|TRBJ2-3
TGCGCCAGCAGCTTGGCGGCTAGCACAGATACGCAGTATTTT
CASSLAASTDTQYF
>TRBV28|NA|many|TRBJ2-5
TGTGCCAGCAGTTTCTCCCAGGGTGGGGGACAAGAGACCCAGTACTTC
CASSFSQGGGQETQYF
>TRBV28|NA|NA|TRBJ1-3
TGTGCCACAAACAGGGTAACTGGAAACACCATATATTTT
CATNRVTGNTIYF
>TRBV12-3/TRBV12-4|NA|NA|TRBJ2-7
TGTGCCAGCAGTACCCACAAGTACGAGCAGTACTTC
CASSTHKYEQYF
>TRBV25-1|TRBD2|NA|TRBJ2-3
TGTGCCAGCAGTGAGAATTGGGCTAGCGGGAGCACAGATACGCAGTATTTT
CASSENWASGSTDTQYF
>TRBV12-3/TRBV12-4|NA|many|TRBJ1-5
TGTGCCAGCAGTTTAGGGGCCCGGCCCCAGCATTTT
CASSLGARPQHF
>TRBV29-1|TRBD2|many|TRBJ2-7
TGCAGCGTTGGTACTAGCGGGAGCCCCTACGAGCAGTACTTC
CSVGTSGSPYEQYF
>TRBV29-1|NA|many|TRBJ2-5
TGCAGCGTTGATAGCGCAGGAAAGGGCGAGACCCAGTACTTC
CSVDSAGKGETQYF
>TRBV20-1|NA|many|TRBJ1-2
TGCAGTGCCCTAACGCGACAGGTGGGGGACTATGGCTACACCTTC
CSALTRQVGDYGYTF
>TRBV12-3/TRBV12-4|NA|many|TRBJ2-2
TGTGCCAGCAGTCATGATTGGGGTCCCGGGGAGCTGTTTTTT
CASSHDWGPGELFF
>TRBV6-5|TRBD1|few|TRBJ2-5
TGTGCCAGCAGTTACTCACACAGGGGGCTGCAAGAGACCCAGTACTTC
CASSYSHRGLQETQYF
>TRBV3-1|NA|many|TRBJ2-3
TGTGCCAGCAGCCCAGATCATATAGGCACAGATACGCAGTATTTT
CASSPDHIGTDTQYF
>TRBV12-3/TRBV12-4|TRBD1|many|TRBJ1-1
TGTGCCAGCAGTACCAGGACAGGGGAGAACACTGAAGCTTTCTTT
CASSTRTGENTEAFF
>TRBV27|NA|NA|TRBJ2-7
TGTGCCAGCAGTTCACCGGACTGGTCCTACGAGCAGTACTTC
CASSSPDWSYEQYF
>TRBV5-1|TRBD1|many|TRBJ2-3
TGCGCCAGCAGCTTGTTAGGACAGGGTGGAGCAGATACGCAGTATTTT
CASSLLGQGGADTQYF
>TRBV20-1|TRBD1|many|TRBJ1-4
TGCAGTGCGACCCGCCAGGGGGGCATTGAAAAACTGTTTTTT
CSATRQGGIEKLFF
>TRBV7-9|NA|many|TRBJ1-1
TGTGCCAGCAGCCTACAGGGAGTGGACACTGAAGCTTTCTTT
CASSLQGVDTEAFF
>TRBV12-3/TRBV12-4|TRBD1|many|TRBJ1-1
TGTGCCAGCAGATATCAGGGGGCTTACACTGAAGCTTTCTTT
CASRYQGAYTEAFF
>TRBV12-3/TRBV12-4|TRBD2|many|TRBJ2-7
TGTGCCAGCAGTCCTCGTAGCGGGAGATCCTACGAGCAGTACTTC
CASSPRSGRSYEQYF
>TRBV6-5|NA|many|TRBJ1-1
TGTGCCAGCAGCATCTATAGGGAGACTGAAGCTTTCTTT
CASSIYRETEAFF
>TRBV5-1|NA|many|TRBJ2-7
TGCGCCAGCAGAGACGGGAGTGAGAGGTACGAGCAGTACTTC
CASRDGSERYEQYF
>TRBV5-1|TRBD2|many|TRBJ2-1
TGCGCCAGCAGCTTGGGTAGCGGGGACTTCAATGAGCAGTTCTTC
CASSLGSGDFNEQFF
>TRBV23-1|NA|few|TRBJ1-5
TGCGCCAGCAGACGATATTCCAGGGGATTTCAGCCCCAGCATTTT
CASRRYSRGFQPQHF
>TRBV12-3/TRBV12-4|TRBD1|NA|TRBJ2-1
TGTGCCAGCAGACCAGGGACAGGGGATGAGCAGTTCTTC
CASRPGTGDEQFF
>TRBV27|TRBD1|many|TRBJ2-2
TGTGCCAGCAGTTCCGTCAACAGGGGGATTGTCACGAACACCGGGGAGCTGTTTTTT
CASSSVNRGIVTNTGELFF
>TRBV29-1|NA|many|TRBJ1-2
TGCAGCGTTGAGTCCCCTTCTAACTATGGCTACACCTTC
CSVESPSNYGYTF
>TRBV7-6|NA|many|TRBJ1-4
TGTGCCAGCAGCTTAAGGGGACTTGGTGAAAAACTGTTTTTT
CASSLRGLGEKLFF
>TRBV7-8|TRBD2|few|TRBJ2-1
TGTGCCAGCAGCTCCACCCACACTCAACTAGCGGGAGGGATCAATGAGCAGTTCTTC
CASSSTHTQLAGGINEQFF
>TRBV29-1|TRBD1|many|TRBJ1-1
TGCAGCGTCGTAGGGGGCTATAGCACTGAAGCTTTCTTT
CSVVGGYSTEAFF
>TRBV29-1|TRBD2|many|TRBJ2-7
TGCAGCGCTTGGATAAGCGGGAGGCGCAACGAGCAGTACTTC
CSAWISGRRNEQYF
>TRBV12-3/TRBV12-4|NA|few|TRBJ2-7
TGTGCCAGCACTCCCTACGAGCAGTACTTC
CASTPYEQYF
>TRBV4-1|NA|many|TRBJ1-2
TGCGCCAGCAGCCAAGGATGGGGGGATGATGGCTACACCTTC
CASSQGWGDDGYTF
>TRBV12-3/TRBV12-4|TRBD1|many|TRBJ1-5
TGTGCCAGCAGCCAGCAGGGACAGGGTAGGCAGCCCCAGCATTTT
CASSQQGQGRQPQHF
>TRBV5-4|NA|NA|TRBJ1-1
TGTGCCAGCAGCTTTGGGTTTGGGAACACTGAAGCTTTCTTT
CASSFGFGNTEAFF
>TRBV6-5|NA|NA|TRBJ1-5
TGTGCCAGCAGCTACAATGCAGATACGCAGCATTTT
CASSYNADTQHF
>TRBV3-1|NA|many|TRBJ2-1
TGTGCCAGCAATACTCCGGGACTTGGAGAGCAGTTCTTC
CASNTPGLGEQFF
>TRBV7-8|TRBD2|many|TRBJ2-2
TGTGCCAGCAGAAACTTAGCGGGAGTCGCGACCGGGGAGCTGTTTTTT
CASRNLAGVATGELFF